This TCR beta chain came from a study of blood T cell repertoires in COVID-19. Sequenced by immunoSEQ multiplex PCR; TCRdb stores in-frame clones only, minus some. Altogether more than 250,000 clones are present, around 90% being singletons, with the ten largest covering approximately 6.5%. The material sequenced was peripheral blood. This TCR was sampled from a woman aged 45 to 65 with COVID-19, enrolled during active disease.

CDR3 protein: CASSHRVSYEQYF. The CDR3 coding sequence is TGCGCCAGCAGTCATCGAGTCTCCTACGAGCAGTACTTC. The genes are TRBV4-3 and TRBJ2-7; D not certain. Trimming took 6 bases from V and 0 from J, leaving 9 bases between them. The CDR3 has 13 residues. Germline V gives CDR1 LGHNA, CDR2 YSLEER.